This T cell receptor beta chain is drawn from a study of Tregs in tolerant kidney transplant recipients. Study conclusions and caveats: Biological reproducibility was not directly addressed, but technical replication error appeared minimal. Tregs expanded with activated donor B cells seemed most donor-specific. For some patients, primers changed over time, blocking nucleotide-level comparison.

A few counts support this clone. Antigen unknown. Unstimulated Tregs (CD4+CD25+CD127-) and CD4+CD25- non-Tregs were sorted from PBMCs. Germline values: CDR1 ENHRY, CDR2 SYGVKD. Germline trimming cut 4 bases from V and 5 bases from J; bases unmatched to any gene: 15. The CDR3 length is 17 residues. Clones were read by immunoSEQ multiplex PCR, and TCRdb kept only the in-frame ones, dropping some. The sample holds under 95,000 clones, less than 95% seen once. The sequences come from Tregs from blood, collected before the transplant. This receptor was taken from a human donor who received a combined kidney and bone marrow transplant. This chain joins TRBV10-3 and TRBJ2-7; 9 positions match TRBD2. The CDR3 coding sequence is TGTGCCATCAGTGGAGGATCCGGGCGGGAGGGCCTTGACGAGCAGTACTTC. Residues: CAISGGSGREGLDEQYF.